This passage covers 7 T cell receptor beta chains from one sample sequenced in a study of shared clonotypes between healthy human individuals. TCRdb's copy holds only in-frame clones and misses some; the assay was immunoSEQ multiplex PCR. The data show roughly 1,500,000 clones, around 98% seen once. Sequencing input: naive CD4+ T cells sorted from blood. Subset denoted: CD45RA+ positively selected. These receptors all come from a man in his thirties or forties in good health.

This rearrangement joins TRBV2 to TRBJ2-5; D uncertain. The CDR3 sequence is 13 residues long. V gave up 6 bases and J gave up 5 bases, with 13 bases separating them. Germline CDR1 SNHLY, CDR2 FYNNEI. The CDR3 loop reads CASRFPAGETQYF. CDR3 nucleotides: TGTGCCAGCAGATTCCCTGCTGGGGAGACCCAGTACTTC.

The genes are TRBV9 and TRBJ1-2, with D possibly TRBD1 on 5 matching bases. Germline-derived CDR1 and CDR2 are SGDLS and YYNGEE. This CDR3 region has 14 residues. Between the trimmed V and J ends, which lost 6 bases and 3 bases, there was a span of 15 bases. The CDR3 loop reads CASTERGLDYGYTF. As DNA, the CDR3 is TGTGCCAGCACCGAAAGGGGTTTAGACTATGGCTACACCTTC.

V usage is TRBV5-6 and J usage is TRBJ2-2, with D possibly TRBD1 on 5 matching bases. Germline V CDR1 and CDR2: SGHDT, YYEEEE. With 6 bases removed from V and 6 bases from J, the gap between germline ends came to 18 bases. CDR3 length: 15 amino acids. The CDR3 loop is CASTSLAREAGELFF. The CDR3 DNA is TGTGCCAGCACCAGCTTGGCCAGGGAAGCCGGGGAGCTGTTTTTT.

This chain joins TRBV5-1 and TRBJ2-2; D is ambiguous. CDR1 is SGHRS, CDR2 YFSETQ, per germline. V was shortened by 4 bases and J by 4 bases, with 14 bases between the two germline ends. The CDR3 consists of 15 residues. The DNA of the CDR3 is TGCGCCAGCAGCGCCCGTGTTGACGGCACCGGGGAGCTGTTTTTT. Translating it yields CASSARVDGTGELFF.

The V and J genes are TRBV7-8 and TRBJ1-3, with D possibly being TRBD1 (6 bases). This CDR3 has 16 residues. The V gene's germline CDR1 is SGHVS and CDR2 FQNEAQ. Trimming left V 0 bases short and J 1 base short, with 10 bases between. In DNA form, the CDR3 reads TGTGCCAGCAGCTTAGCGCTAACAGGGTCTGGAAACACCATATATTTT. Protein product: CASSLALTGSGNTIYF.

The chain has TRBV2 and TRBJ2-2; tentatively, D is TRBD2 (5 bases). V was trimmed by 8 bases and J by 5 bases, leaving 15 bases between them. The CDR3 has 14 amino acids. CDR1 is SNHLY, CDR2 FYNNEI, per germline. The CDR3 region is CASSGLQITGELFF. CDR3 bases: TGTGCCAGCTCCGGACTCCAGATTACCGGGGAGCTGTTTTTT.

Concerning this clone: The same CDR3 can be traced to other DNA sequences in this sample. The CDR3, as DNA: TGTGCCAGCAGCTTCGGGGGGGATAGCAATCAGCCCCAGCATTTT. Translated: CASSFGGDSNQPQHF. The V gene is TRBV5-4, the J gene TRBJ1-5; the D gene is possibly TRBD1 (5 bases). The CDR3 runs to 15 residues. The V and J ends lost 2 bases and 0 bases respectively, with 9 bases between them. CDR1 is SGHNT and CDR2 is YYREEE in the germline V gene (reference sequence). The whole variable domain, filled in from reference TRBV5-4 and TRBJ1-5, reads ETGVTQSPTHLIKTRGQQVTLRCSSQSGHNTVSWYQQALGQGPQFIFQYYREEENGRGNFPPRFSGLQFPNYSSELNVNALELDDSALYLCASSFGGDSNQPQHFGDGTRLSIL.